This T cell receptor (beta chain) appears in the sequencing data of a study of T cell changes during pregnancy in multiple sclerosis. Clones were read by immunoSEQ multiplex PCR, and TCRdb kept only the in-frame ones, dropping some. The sample includes about 110,000 clones, about 90% of them seen just once. The V end lost 5 bases, the J end lost 4 bases, and 20 bases lay between the germline ends. Germline V CDR1 and CDR2: SEHNR, FQNEAQ (reference sequence). The CDR3 extends over 16 amino acids. This sample comprised peripheral blood, obtained in the third trimester of pregnancy. The clonotype was recovered from a female donor in good health, enrolled as a control in a pregnancy study. The chain joins TRBV7-9 to TRBJ1-1; no reliable D call. CDR3 amino acids: CASSLRGTVWGTEAFF. CDR3 nucleotides: TGTGCCAGCAGCCTTCGGGGTACGGTCTGGGGCACTGAAGCTTTCTTT.